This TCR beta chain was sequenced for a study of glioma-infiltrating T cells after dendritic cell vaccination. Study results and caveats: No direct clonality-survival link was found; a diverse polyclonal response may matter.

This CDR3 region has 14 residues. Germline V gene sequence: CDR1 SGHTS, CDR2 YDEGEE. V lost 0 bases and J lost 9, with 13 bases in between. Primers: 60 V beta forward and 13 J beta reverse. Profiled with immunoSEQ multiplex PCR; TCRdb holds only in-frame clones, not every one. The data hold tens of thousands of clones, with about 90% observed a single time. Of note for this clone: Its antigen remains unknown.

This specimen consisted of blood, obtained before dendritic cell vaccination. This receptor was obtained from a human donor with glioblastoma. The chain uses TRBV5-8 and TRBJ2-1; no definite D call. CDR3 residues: CASSLGYYPSEQFF. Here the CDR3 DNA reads TGTGCCAGCAGCTTGGGTTACTACCCGTCTGAGCAGTTCTTC.